This is a list of T cell receptor beta chains from one sample in a study of blood T cell repertoires in COVID-19. Profiled with immunoSEQ multiplex PCR; TCRdb holds only in-frame clones, not every one. The sample holds approximately 300,000 clones, 85% seen once. Sequenced sample: PBMCs or T cells enriched from blood (not recorded which). The receptors were gathered from a woman in her 30s who had been exposed to COVID-19. Each CDR3 is given with its conserved first and last residue. The size entry is marked missing in some rows and otherwise reads once, few, many or a size class.

clone size: .; V gene: TRBV4-2; CDR3 protein: CASSQSGQGSQPQHF
clone size: .; V gene: TRBV5-5; CDR3 protein: CASNHRELNSPLHF
clone size: .; V gene: TRBV28; CDR3 protein: CASRSAGVYEQYF
clone size: .; V gene: TRBV9; CDR3 protein: CASSVALGQGSYNEQFF
clone size: .; V gene: TRBV13; CDR3 protein: CASSLGQGATGANVLTF
clone size: .; V gene: TRBV28; CDR3 protein: CASSKNSRNTEAFF
clone size: .; V gene: TRBV6-6; CDR3 protein: CASSYEADFYGYTF
clone size: .; V gene: TRBV6-4; CDR3 protein: CASSDSGAGANVLTF
clone size: .; V gene: TRBV12-3/TRBV12-4; CDR3 protein: CASTLWGGETQYF
clone size: .; V gene: TRBV18; CDR3 protein: CASSPPVTGEGAGYTF
clone size: .; V gene: TRBV28; CDR3 protein: CASSSGHFNEKLFF
clone size: .; V gene: TRBV9; CDR3 protein: CASSVGKRLAGVTETQYF
clone size: few; V gene: TRBV6-2/TRBV6-3; CDR3 protein: CASSYSILGLEPDTQYF
clone size: .; V gene: TRBV7-2; CDR3 protein: CASSRREGTEAFF
clone size: .; V gene: TRBV5-6; CDR3 protein: CASSLTSSGVQETQYF
clone size: .; V gene: TRBV19; CDR3 protein: CASSTTGIGMYEQFF